The 22 T cell receptor beta chains below come from one sample, sequenced in a study of cytomegalovirus exposure and HLA in healthy donors. PCR involved 60 Vbeta and 13 Jbeta primers. Clones were sequenced by immunoSEQ multiplex PCR, and TCRdb holds only the in-frame ones, with some missing. The sample's table shows some 130,000 clones. The sequencing input was PBMCs. These receptors came from a man younger than 35 in good health and CMV-seronegative.

The chain has TRBV30 and TRBJ1-6; 9 bases line up with TRBD1. The CDR3 covers 15 residues. After removal of 1 base from V and 13 bases from J, the junction contained 11 bases not matched to a gene. The V gene's germline CDR1 is GTSNPN and CDR2 SVGIG (reference sequence). The CDR3 loop is CAWSGKGQGSGPLHF. The CDR3 DNA follows: TGTGCCTGGAGTGGTAAGGGACAGGGATCGGGGCCCCTCCACTTT.

The chain combines TRBV6-6 with TRBJ1-5; D is possibly TRBD1 (6 bases). The CDR3 is 13 residues long. Looked up from germline, CDR1 is MNHNY and CDR2 is SVGAGI (reference sequence). Deletions cut 8 bases from V and 3 bases from J, with 11 bases between. The CDR3 loop is CASLGQINQPQHF. The CDR3 nucleotides read TGTGCCAGCTTAGGACAGATCAATCAGCCCCAGCATTTT.

This chain links TRBV6-5 with TRBJ2-7; a possible D gene is TRBD2 (7 bases). Germline V gene data show CDR1 as MNHEY and CDR2 as SVGAGI. The V and J ends lost 5 bases and 6 bases respectively, with 14 bases between them. The CDR3 runs to 13 residues. CDR3 amino acids: CASSPRGAFEQYF. Written as DNA, the CDR3 is TGTGCCAGCAGTCCTCGGGGGGCTTTCGAGCAGTACTTC.

The chain joins TRBV6-5 to TRBJ2-5, with D perhaps TRBD2 (6 bases). Germline V CDR1 and CDR2: MNHEY, SVGAGI. This CDR3 is 15 amino acids long. Between the trimmed V and J ends, which lost 2 bases and 4 bases, there was a span of 14 bases. Here the CDR3 DNA reads TGTGCCAGCAGTTACGCCCCCGGGCGGGGAGAGACCCAGTACTTC. It encodes CASSYAPGRGETQYF.

The rearrangement joins TRBV7-8 to TRBJ1-5; no reliable D call. CDR1 is SGHVS and CDR2 is FQNEAQ in the germline V gene. V was clipped by 0 bases and J by 4 bases, with 4 bases between them. The CDR3 has 13 amino acids. The CDR3 sequence: CASSLAVNQPQHF. In DNA, the CDR3 is TGTGCCAGCAGCTTAGCTGTAAATCAGCCCCAGCATTTT.

The J gene is TRBJ1-3, the V gene TRBV15; 10 bases fit TRBD1. The length of the CDR3 is 18 residues. Germline CDR1 and CDR2: LNHNV and YYDKDF (reference sequence). J was trimmed by 2 bases and V by 0 bases; bases with no gene match: 7. CDR3 sequence: CATSRDWRDRGTGNTIYF. The DNA of the CDR3 is TGTGCCACCAGCAGAGATTGGAGGGACAGGGGAACTGGAAACACCATATATTTT.

The chain joins TRBV28 to TRBJ2-4; 8 nucleotides agree with TRBD2. V lost 5 bases, J lost 6 bases, and 9 bases stayed unmatched. The CDR3 is made up of 15 amino acids. Germline CDR1 reads MDHEN; CDR2 reads SYDVKM. CDR3 amino acids: CASSTFSGTRNIQYF. For the CDR3, the DNA is TGTGCCAGCAGTACCTTTAGCGGGACCAGAAACATTCAGTACTTC.

This chain links TRBV5-6 with TRBJ2-1, with a possible D match to TRBD1 (5 bases). The CDR3 has 14 residues. Germline lookup yields CDR1 SGHDT and CDR2 YYEEEE. Trimming removed 5 bases from V and 6 bases from J, with 15 bases in between. CDR3: CASSKRTPSNEQFF. CDR3 DNA: TGTGCCAGCAGTAAGAGGACACCCTCCAATGAGCAGTTCTTC.

This sequence joins TRBV27 and TRBJ1-2; TRBD1 matches at 8 bases. The junction had 8 bases not matched to a gene; V was cut back by 6 bases and J by 8 bases. Looked up from germline, CDR1 is MNHEY and CDR2 is SMNVEV (reference sequence). The CDR3 length is 13 residues. CDR3 bases: TGTGCCAGCAGATCCAGGACAGGGTACGGCTACACCTTC. The encoded protein is CASRSRTGYGYTF.

This rearrangement joins TRBV10-3 to TRBJ2-7; 9 bases agree with TRBD1. The CDR3 loop spans 13 amino acids. V lost 6 bases, J lost 5 bases, and 5 bases stayed unmatched. The germline V gene encodes CDR1 ENHRY and CDR2 SYGVKD. Written as DNA, the CDR3 is TGTGCCATCAGCCTGACAGGGGGTGACGAGCAGTACTTC. Translating gives CAISLTGGDEQYF.

V and J are TRBV28 and TRBJ2-7; D is undetermined. Between the trimmed V and J ends, which lost 5 bases and 7 bases, there was a span of 9 bases. The CDR3 extends over 11 amino acids. Germline CDR1 is MDHEN and CDR2 is SYDVKM. The DNA of the CDR3 is TGTGCCAGCAGTCTTCAGAGGGAGCAGTACTTC. It translates to CASSLQREQYF.

The rearrangement links TRBV7-8 to TRBJ1-1, with TRBD1 as a possible D gene (5 bases). Germline CDR1 and CDR2: SGHVS and FQNEAQ. The CDR3 extends over 16 amino acids. Trimming stripped 1 base from V and 6 bases from J, with 18 bases between. CDR3 amino acids: CASSLDGGAPPSEAFF. The CDR3 region has the DNA TGTGCCAGCAGCTTAGATGGTGGGGCCCCTCCTTCTGAAGCTTTCTTT.

The rearrangement uses TRBV4-3 and TRBJ1-1; no clear D gene. Germline CDR1 reads LGHNA; CDR2 reads YSLEER. The V and J ends lost 0 bases and 0 bases respectively, with 11 bases between them. The CDR3 has 16 residues. CDR3 in DNA: TGCGCCAGCAGCCAAGAAACTGGGCGACTGAACACTGAAGCTTTCTTT. As protein: CASSQETGRLNTEAFF.

The chain joins TRBV6-4 to TRBJ2-3; perhaps TRBD2 as D (6 bases). V lost 2 bases and J lost 4, with 10 bases in between. Per the germline V gene, CDR1 is MRHNA and CDR2 is SNTAGT. The CDR3 is 14 amino acids. CDR3 sequence: CASSDRELPDTQYF. As DNA, the CDR3 is TGTGCCAGCAGTGACCGGGAGTTGCCAGATACGCAGTATTTT.

This chain joins TRBV28 and TRBJ1-1; no definite D call. Per germline, CDR1 MDHEN and CDR2 SYDVKM. The CDR3 is made up of 14 amino acids. V dropped 5 bases and J dropped 7 bases, with 17 bases sitting between them. The CDR3 sequence is CASSETLSRLEAFF. The DNA of the CDR3 is TGTGCCAGCAGTGAAACACTATCGAGACTTGAAGCTTTCTTT.

CDR3 region: CASSLGVADTQYF. In DNA, the CDR3 is TGTGCCAGCAGCTTAGGTGTGGCCGATACGCAGTATTTT. The chain uses TRBV7-9 and TRBJ2-3; no definite D call. The germline gives CDR1 SEHNR, CDR2 FQNEAQ (reference sequence). Trimming cost V 1 base and J 6 bases, with 8 bases left between them. This CDR3 region has 13 residues.

CDR3 sequence: CASSYIGGSTEAFF. CDR3 nucleotide sequence: TGTGCCAGCAGTTATATAGGGGGCAGCACTGAAGCTTTCTTT. V and J are TRBV6-5 and TRBJ1-1; 7 bases are a match to TRBD1. This CDR3 comprises 14 residues. V lost 3 bases, J lost 4 bases, and 5 bases stayed unmatched. CDR1 and CDR2 from the germline V gene are MNHEY and SVGAGI.

The CDR3 region is CASSPARSGYNEQFF. CDR3 DNA: TGTGCCAGCAGCCCGGCTAGGTCGGGCTACAATGAGCAGTTCTTC. The chain carries TRBV7-9 and TRBJ2-1; D gene uncertain. The germline V gene has CDR1 SEHNR and CDR2 FQNEAQ (reference sequence). CDR3 length: 15 amino acids. V lost 5 bases to trimming and J lost 3 bases, with 14 bases between them.

CDR3: CASNPTGPGPQPQHF. CDR3 nucleotides: TGCGCCAGCAACCCAACAGGGCCCGGGCCTCAGCCCCAGCATTTT. This chain uses TRBV10-1 with TRBJ1-5; the D gene is possibly TRBD1 (6 bases). V was clipped by 7 bases and J by 6 bases, with 19 bases between them. There are 15 residues in the CDR3. In germline, CDR1 is WNHNN, CDR2 SYGVQD (reference sequence).

The chain has TRBV7-9 and TRBJ2-3; D not resolved. Germline-derived CDR1 and CDR2 are SEHNR and FQNEAQ (reference sequence). The CDR3 has 12 amino acids. V dropped 7 bases and J dropped 4 bases, with 9 bases sitting between them. The CDR3 is CASIGIADTQYF. The CDR3 DNA reads TGTGCCAGCATCGGTATAGCAGATACGCAGTATTTT.

The chain has TRBV5-4 and TRBJ1-3; perhaps TRBD1 as D (6 bases). Germline V gene lookup returns CDR1 SGHNT and CDR2 YYREEE (reference sequence). The V end was cut by 3 bases, the J end by 2 bases, with 15 bases between. The CDR3 spans 16 residues. In nucleotides, the CDR3 is TGTGCCAGCAGCTCGGGACATCAGTCTGCTGGAAACACCATATATTTT. This gives the protein CASSSGHQSAGNTIYF.

This chain uses TRBV7-3 with TRBJ2-1; the D gene is possibly TRBD2 (5 bases). The germline V gene has CDR1 SGHTA and CDR2 FQGTGA. V shed 5 bases and J shed 8 bases, with 19 bases lying between them. CDR3 length equals 15 residues. CDR3 sequence (DNA): TGTGCCAGCAGCCCTACTTGGGGAGCTGGAGATGAGCAGTTCTTC. As protein: CASSPTWGAGDEQFF.